The rows below give T cell receptor beta chains drawn from one sample of a study of graft-versus-host responses after intestinal transplantation. Their antigens are not known. Using immunoSEQ multiplex PCR, the repertoire was profiled, and TCRdb retains in-frame clones only, with some absent. The data show tens of thousands of clones, roughly nine tenths seen once. The material sequenced was unstimulated CD4+ T cells sorted from spleen or lymph node cells, taken before intestinal transplant. Receptors were obtained from a human donor who received an intestinal transplant. The CDR3 runs from the conserved cysteine through the conserved F or W. A D gene is named only where the DNA matches it firmly. Clone size is shown for a subset of rows, as once, few, many or a class of expanded clone.

TRBV5-8	.	TRBJ1-2	.	CASSFSDYGYTF	TGTGCCAGCAGCTTCTCGGACTATGGCTACACCTTC
TRBV5-1	.	TRBJ2-7	.	CASSFVEGVEQYF	TGCGCCAGCAGCTTCGTCGAGGGCGTCGAGCAGTACTTC
TRBV15	.	TRBJ2-6	.	CATSKGGLSGANVLTF	TGTGCCACCAGCAAGGGGGGGCTCTCTGGGGCCAACGTCCTGACTTTC
TRBV10-2	.	TRBJ2-3	.	CASSDGGRTDTQYF	TGCGCCAGCAGTGATGGCGGCCGCACAGATACGCAGTATTTT
TRBV7-9	TRBD1	TRBJ2-3	.	CASSSGQGVLTDTQYF	TGTGCCAGCAGCTCAGGACAGGGGGTCCTCACAGATACGCAGTATTTT
TRBV7-2	.	TRBJ2-3	.	CASSLGGRLAGRGRDTQYF	TGTGCCAGCAGCTTAGGAGGGAGGTTAGCGGGAAGGGGGCGAGATACGCAGTATTTT
TRBV5-1	.	TRBJ1-1	.	CASTLDPGGTEAFF	TGCGCCAGCACCCTGGACCCCGGGGGGACTGAAGCTTTCTTT
TRBV4-1	.	TRBJ1-6	.	CASSQSGQQNSPLHF	TGCGCCAGCAGCCAATCAGGACAGCAGAATTCACCCCTCCACTTT
TRBV18	TRBD1	TRBJ2-7	.	CASSPRGQEGEQYF	TGTGCCAGCTCACCAAGGGGACAGGAAGGCGAGCAGTACTTC
TRBV7-2	.	TRBJ1-3	.	CASSFFGGGDSGNTIYF	TGTGCCAGCAGCTTTTTTGGGGGGGGCGACTCTGGAAACACCATATATTTT
TRBV19	.	TRBJ2-7	.	CASSIVATSYEQYF	TGTGCCAGTAGTATTGTAGCAACCTCCTACGAGCAGTACTTC
TRBV25-1	TRBD1	TRBJ1-1	.	CASSEWDRGEAFF	TGTGCCAGCAGTGAATGGGACAGGGGCGAAGCTTTCTTT
TRBV6-5	.	TRBJ2-7	.	CASKWRAESDEQYF	TGTGCCAGCAAATGGAGGGCAGAAAGCGACGAGCAGTACTTC
TRBV6-1	.	TRBJ1-2	few	CASSEGSRTPGGYTF	TGTGCCAGCAGTGAAGGTTCTAGAACCCCGGGGGGCTACACCTTC
TRBV19	TRBD2	TRBJ2-5	once	CASSIDHGASGGLETQYF	TGTGCCAGTAGTATAGATCACGGGGCTAGCGGGGGTTTGGAGACCCAGTACTTC
TRBV5-1	TRBD2	TRBJ2-1	.	CASSLGSGGAQFF	TGCGCCAGCAGCTTGGGTAGCGGGGGGGCCCAGTTCTTC
TRBV7-5	.	TRBJ1-6	.	CARSPRECSSYNSPLHF	TGTGCCAGAAGCCCTCGGGAGTGCAGCTCCTATAATTCACCCCTCCACTTT
TRBV18	.	TRBJ2-3	.	CASSPGHGTDTQYF	TGTGCCAGCTCACCCGGACATGGCACAGATACGCAGTATTTT
TRBV6-1	.	TRBJ2-7	.	CASSGSPGLPYEQYF	TGTGCCAGCAGTGGGAGCCCGGGACTCCCCTACGAGCAGTACTTC
TRBV7-2	TRBD2	TRBJ2-3	.	CASSSYRFSGGRGTDTQYF	TGTGCCAGCAGCAGTTACAGGTTTAGCGGGGGGAGAGGCACAGATACGCAGTATTTT
TRBV6-5	TRBD2	TRBJ2-3	.	CASIEPGGDTQYF	TGTGCCAGCATCGAACCCGGGGGGGATACGCAGTATTTT
TRBV6-6	.	TRBJ2-7	.	CASSYFRRAGDEQYF	TGTGCCAGCAGTTACTTCAGGAGGGCTGGCGACGAGCAGTACTTC
TRBV5-4	.	TRBJ2-7	.	CASSLGAGESYEQYF	TGTGCCAGCAGCTTGGGGGCAGGTGAATCCTACGAGCAGTACTTC
TRBV5-1	TRBD1	TRBJ2-7	.	CASSLSEGGPTYEQYF	TGCGCCAGCAGCTTGTCCGAAGGGGGCCCGACCTACGAGCAGTACTTC
TRBV7-8	TRBD1	TRBJ1-1	.	CASSLGQGVITEAFF	TGTGCCAGCAGCTTAGGACAGGGGGTGATCACTGAAGCTTTCTTT
TRBV7-2	TRBD1	TRBJ1-4	.	CASSRDRAGANEKLFF	TGTGCCAGCAGCCGAGACAGGGCAGGGGCTAATGAAAAACTGTTTTTT
TRBV7-2	TRBD1	TRBJ2-4	once	CASSLVRDRGPLAKNIQYF	TGTGCCAGCAGCTTAGTCCGGGACAGGGGACCCCTAGCCAAAAACATTCAGTACTTC
TRBV4-1	.	TRBJ2-6	.	CASSHGTISSGANVLTF	TGCGCCAGCAGCCACGGGACAATCAGCTCTGGGGCCAACGTCCTGACTTTC
TRBV19	TRBD1	TRBJ2-2	.	CASSIDPPGQGTDGELFF	TGTGCCAGTAGTATAGACCCCCCTGGACAGGGGACGGACGGGGAGCTGTTTTTT
TRBV18	.	TRBJ1-3	few	CASSVEGGNTIYF	TGTGCCAGCTCAGTCGAGGGAGGAAACACCATATATTTT
TRBV6-6	TRBD2	TRBJ2-1	.	CASLRSGGATYNEQFF	TGTGCCAGCCTCAGGAGCGGGGGGGCCACCTACAATGAGCAGTTCTTC